The 15 T cell receptor beta chains in this list originate from one sample, sequenced in a study of naive and memory T cell subsets. TCR cDNA received a 3' ligated oligonucleotide that carried a UMI. Amplification of ligated cDNA took four PCR rounds with SP2 and nested alpha and beta constant primers. TCRdb processed the 5' RACE reads anew with MiXCR; each CDR3 protein has one entry. The sample consists of about 62,000 distinct CDR3 sequences, approximately 8% of them appearing once. These receptors were obtained from a female donor in good health.

This clonotype was seen more than once but under ten times. This sequence joins TRBV6-1 and TRBJ2-1; 9 nucleotides agree with TRBD1. Germline CDR1 MNHNS, CDR2 SASEGT. The CDR3 is 15 amino acids. V was pared by 2 bases and J by 6 bases, with 5 bases of the junction left unmatched. CDR3 coding DNA: TGTGCCAGCAGTGAAACCGGGACAGGGATCAATGAGCAGTTCTTC. Amino acid sequence: CASSETGTGINEQFF.

This clonotype was recorded a few times. V and J are TRBV28 and TRBJ2-7; weak D call: TRBD2 (6 bases). The CDR3 consists of 14 residues. V lost 4 bases and J 1 base, leaving 11 bases between the germline ends. The germline V gene has CDR1 MDHEN and CDR2 SYDVKM. The chain's CDR3 is CASSSRRESYEQYF. CDR3 DNA sequence: TGTGCCAGCAGTTCCCGTCGGGAGTCCTACGAGCAGTACTTC.

The chain uses TRBV11-2 and TRBJ1-1, with 12 bases fitting TRBD1. This CDR3 has 16 amino acids. Germline lookup yields CDR1 SGHAT and CDR2 FQNNGV. The junction had 5 bases not matched to a gene; V was cut back by 3 bases and J by 3 bases. The CDR3 nucleotides read TGTGCCAGCAGCTTTGGAGGGACAGGGGGCTACACTGAAGCTTTCTTT. It translates to CASSFGGTGGYTEAFF.

This clonotype was counted between two and nine times. The V gene is TRBV20-1, the J gene TRBJ2-7; 10 positions match TRBD1. CDR1 is DFQATT, CDR2 SNEGSKA, per germline (reference sequence). The CDR3 length is 15 residues. Trimming cost V 2 bases and J 0 bases; bases outside gene matches: 4. CDR3 nucleotides: TGCAGTGCTAGAAGCGGGACAGGGGACTCCTACGAGCAGTACTTC. It is translated as CSARSGTGDSYEQYF.

This clonotype was counted between two and nine times. This chain uses TRBV29-1 with TRBJ1-2; D possibly corresponds to TRBD1 (5 bases). This CDR3 spans 12 amino acids. Deletions cut 1 base from V and 6 bases from J, with 9 bases between. Germline CDR1 SQVTM, CDR2 ANQGSEA. The CDR3 sequence is CSVEGGYNGYTF. The DNA for the CDR3 is TGCAGCGTTGAAGGGGGCTACAATGGCTACACCTTC.

This clonotype was counted between two and nine times. The chain is built from TRBV28 and TRBJ2-2; no firm D call. V lost 11 bases and J lost 7, with 14 bases in between. CDR3 length equals 12 residues. Germline V gene sequence: CDR1 MDHEN, CDR2 SYDVKM. CDR3 amino acids: CAPHAHGGELFF. CDR3 coding DNA: TGTGCCCCTCACGCCCATGGCGGGGAGCTGTTTTTT.

The CDR3 nucleotides are TGTGCCAGCCGCCAGGCCCTGAGCTCCTATAATTCACCCCTCCACTTT. This sequence encodes CASRQALSSYNSPLHF. The J gene is TRBJ1-6, the V gene TRBV7-2; D not certain. The germline V gene has CDR1 SGHTA and CDR2 FQGNSA. Trimming shortened V by 8 bases and J by 0 bases, and 14 bases separated the two germline ends. The CDR3 covers 16 residues.

There are many counts of this clonotype. The V call is TRBV10-1, the J call TRBJ2-3; 7 nucleotides match TRBD1. The CDR3 is 13 residues long. The V segment lost 3 bases and the J segment 9 bases; nucleotides outside the gene matches: 6. From germline, CDR1 is WNHNN and CDR2 SYGVQD (reference sequence). The CDR3 reads CASSDRTGRTQYF. Here the CDR3 DNA reads TGCGCCAGCAGTGATAGGACAGGACGGACGCAGTATTTT.

The rearrangement links TRBV18 to TRBJ2-1; 8 bases match TRBD2. With V trimmed by 4 bases and J by 6 bases, 8 bases remained unmatched. Per germline, CDR1 KGHSH and CDR2 LQKENI. The CDR3 is 15 amino acids. CDR3 DNA: TGTGCCAGCTCACTCGGCAGCGGGAGTTTCAATGAGCAGTTCTTC. Amino acids: CASSLGSGSFNEQFF.

This clonotype was seen only a few times. The V and J genes are TRBV4-1 and TRBJ2-1; weak D call: TRBD1 (5 bases). Germline CDR1 reads MGHRA; CDR2 reads YSYEKL. There are 14 residues in the CDR3. Trimming took 4 bases from V and 5 from J, leaving 12 bases between them. In DNA, the CDR3 is TGCGCCAGCAGCCGGGGCCCAACAAACAATGAGCAGTTCTTC. This sequence encodes CASSRGPTNNEQFF.

This chain links TRBV18 with TRBJ1-1; D gene uncertain. The germline CDR1 and CDR2 sequences are KGHSH and LQKENI. The CDR3 loop spans 16 amino acids. V was cut by 0 bases and J by 3 bases, with 14 bases left in between. CDR3 in amino acids: CASSPPYARSDTEAFF. The DNA of the CDR3 is TGTGCCAGCTCACCACCGTATGCCAGGTCAGACACTGAAGCTTTCTTT.

The chain links TRBV10-2 to TRBJ2-3; 10 nucleotides agree with TRBD1. Germline values: CDR1 WSHSY, CDR2 SAAADI. Trimming at V came to 6 bases and at J to 4 bases, leaving 4 bases not matched to a gene. The CDR3 loop spans 14 amino acids. Here the CDR3 reads CASSDRGRADTQYF. Here the CDR3 DNA reads TGCGCCAGCAGCGACAGGGGGCGGGCAGATACGCAGTATTTT.

This clonotype was recorded a few times. The V call is TRBV9, the J call TRBJ2-7, with 7 bases matching TRBD1. Germline values: CDR1 SGDLS, CDR2 YYNGEE. The CDR3 extends over 15 amino acids. V lost 4 bases, J lost 2 bases, and 9 bases stayed unmatched. The CDR3 reads CASSPGDSFAYEQYF. The CDR3 DNA reads as TGTGCCAGCAGCCCAGGGGACAGTTTCGCCTACGAGCAGTACTTC.

This rearrangement joins TRBV29-1 to TRBJ1-2; 7 nucleotides match TRBD1. The CDR3 runs to 11 residues. J gave up 4 bases and V 8 bases, and 4 bases lay outside the gene matches. Germline V gene data show CDR1 as SQVTM and CDR2 as ANQGSEA. The CDR3 sequence is CSTQGLYGYTF. CDR3 bases: TGCAGCACACAGGGGCTCTATGGCTACACCTTC.

This clonotype was recorded many times. The V call is TRBV10-2, the J call TRBJ1-2; tentative D call: TRBD1 (5 bases). The CDR3 is made up of 14 amino acids. Per germline, CDR1 WSHSY and CDR2 SAAADI. Trimming shortened V by 4 bases and J by 4 bases, and 13 bases separated the two germline ends. The CDR3 DNA reads TGCGCCAGCAGTGTAAAGGGGCAGACCTATGGCTACACCTTC. This sequence encodes CASSVKGQTYGYTF.